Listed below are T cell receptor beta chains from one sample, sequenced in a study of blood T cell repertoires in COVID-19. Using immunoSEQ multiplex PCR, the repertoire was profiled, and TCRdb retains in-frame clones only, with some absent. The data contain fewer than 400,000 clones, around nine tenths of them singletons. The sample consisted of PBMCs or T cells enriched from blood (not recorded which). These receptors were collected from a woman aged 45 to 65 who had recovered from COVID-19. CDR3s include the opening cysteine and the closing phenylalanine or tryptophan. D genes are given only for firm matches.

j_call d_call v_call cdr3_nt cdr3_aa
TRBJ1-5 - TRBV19 TGTGCCAGTAGTTCGAGGATACGGCAGCCCCAGCATTTT CASSSRIRQPQHF
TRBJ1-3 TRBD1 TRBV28 TGTGCCAGCAGCACGAGGGACAGGGCTTCTGGAAACACCATATATTTT CASSTRDRASGNTIYF
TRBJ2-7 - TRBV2 TGTGCCAGCGGTAGCAGGGGTGGAGGTGGGTCGTCCGAGCAGTACTTC CASGSRGGGGSSEQYF
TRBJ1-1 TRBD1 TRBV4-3 TGCGCCAGCGGGACAGGGAACACTGAAGCTTTCTTT CASGTGNTEAFF
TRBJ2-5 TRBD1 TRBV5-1 TGCGCCAGCAGACTGACAGGGGGGGACCAAGAGACCCAGTACTTC CASRLTGGDQETQYF
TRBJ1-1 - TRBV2 TGTGCCAGCAGTGAGGCGGCCGCCGGCAACACTGAAGCTTTCTTT CASSEAAAGNTEAFF
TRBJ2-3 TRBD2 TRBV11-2 TGTGCCAGCAGCTCTACTAGCGGGGGGGCCGCAGATACGCAGTATTTT CASSSTSGGAADTQYF
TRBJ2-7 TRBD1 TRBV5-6 TGTGCCAGCAGCTTGGGGGCAGGGGGCTTTACCCTATACTGGGAGCAGTACTTC CASSLGAGGFTLYWEQYF
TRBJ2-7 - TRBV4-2 TGTGCCAGCAGCTCCCGGGCGGGTAGCTCCTACGAGCAGTACTTC CASSSRAGSSYEQYF
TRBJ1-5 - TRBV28 TGTGCCAGCAGTTTGTTGGGGGCTCAGCCCCAGCATTTT CASSLLGAQPQHF
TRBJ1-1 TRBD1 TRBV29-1 TGCAGCGTTGACCGGGACAGCATCGAGAACACTGAAGCTTTCTTT CSVDRDSIENTEAFF
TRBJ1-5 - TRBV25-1 TGTGCCAGCAGTTCCTACGTTGGGCCCCAGCATTTT CASSSYVGPQHF
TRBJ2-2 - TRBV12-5 TGTGCTAGTGGTTTGATGGCACCGTACAACGGGGAGCTGTTTTTT CASGLMAPYNGELFF